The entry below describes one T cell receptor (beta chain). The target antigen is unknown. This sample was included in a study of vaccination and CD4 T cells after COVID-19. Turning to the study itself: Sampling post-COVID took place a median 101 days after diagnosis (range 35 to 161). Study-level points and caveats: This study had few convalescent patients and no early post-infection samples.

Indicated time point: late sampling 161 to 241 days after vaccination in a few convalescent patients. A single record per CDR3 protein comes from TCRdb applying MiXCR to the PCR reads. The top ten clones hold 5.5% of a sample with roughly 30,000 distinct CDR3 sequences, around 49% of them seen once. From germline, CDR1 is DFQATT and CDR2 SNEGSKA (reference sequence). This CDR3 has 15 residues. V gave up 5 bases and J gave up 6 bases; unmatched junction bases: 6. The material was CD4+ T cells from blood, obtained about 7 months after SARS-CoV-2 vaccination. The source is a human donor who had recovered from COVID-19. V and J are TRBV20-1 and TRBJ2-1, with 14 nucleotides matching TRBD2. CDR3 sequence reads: CSADTGTSGSNEQFF. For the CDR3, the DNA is TGCAGTGCTGACACCGGGACTAGCGGGAGCAATGAGCAGTTCTTC.